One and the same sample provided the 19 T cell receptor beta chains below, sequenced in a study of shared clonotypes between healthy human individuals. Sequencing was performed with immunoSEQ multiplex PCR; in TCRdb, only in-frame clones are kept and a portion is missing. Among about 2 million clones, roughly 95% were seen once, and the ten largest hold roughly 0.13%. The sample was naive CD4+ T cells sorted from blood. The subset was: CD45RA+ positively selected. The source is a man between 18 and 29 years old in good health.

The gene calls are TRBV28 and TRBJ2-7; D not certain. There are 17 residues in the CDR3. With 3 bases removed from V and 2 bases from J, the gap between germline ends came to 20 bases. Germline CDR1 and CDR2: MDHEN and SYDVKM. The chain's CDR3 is CASSLVATSTVAYEQYF. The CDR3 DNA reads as TGTGCCAGCAGTTTGGTGGCCACCTCAACGGTTGCCTACGAGCAGTACTTC.

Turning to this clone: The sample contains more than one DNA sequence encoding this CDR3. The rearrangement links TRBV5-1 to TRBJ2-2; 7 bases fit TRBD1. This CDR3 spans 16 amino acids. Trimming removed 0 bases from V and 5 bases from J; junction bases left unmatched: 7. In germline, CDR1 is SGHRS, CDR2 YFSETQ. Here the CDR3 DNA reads TGCGCCAGCAGCTTGGCCCCAGGGGGTGATACCGGGGAGCTGTTTTTT. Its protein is CASSLAPGGDTGELFF.

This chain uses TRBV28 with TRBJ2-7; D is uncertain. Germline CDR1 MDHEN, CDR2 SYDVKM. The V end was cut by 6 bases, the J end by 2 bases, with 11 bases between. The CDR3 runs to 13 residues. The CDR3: CASSRGRPYEQYF. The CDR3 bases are TGTGCCAGCAGCCGTGGCAGGCCCTACGAGCAGTACTTC.

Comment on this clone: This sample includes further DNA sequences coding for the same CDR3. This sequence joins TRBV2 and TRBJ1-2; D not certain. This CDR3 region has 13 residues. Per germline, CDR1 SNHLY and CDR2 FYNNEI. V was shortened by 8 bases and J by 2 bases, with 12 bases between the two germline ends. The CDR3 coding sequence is TGTGCCAGCTCCGAGACTCGGAACTATGGCTACACCTTC. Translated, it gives CASSETRNYGYTF.

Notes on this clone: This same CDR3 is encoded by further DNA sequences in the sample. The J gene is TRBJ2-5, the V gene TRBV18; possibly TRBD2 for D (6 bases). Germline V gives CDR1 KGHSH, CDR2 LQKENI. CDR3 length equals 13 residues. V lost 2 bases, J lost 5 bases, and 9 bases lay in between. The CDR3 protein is CASSPGTLETQYF. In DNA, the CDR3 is TGTGCCAGCTCACCAGGGACTTTGGAGACCCAGTACTTC.

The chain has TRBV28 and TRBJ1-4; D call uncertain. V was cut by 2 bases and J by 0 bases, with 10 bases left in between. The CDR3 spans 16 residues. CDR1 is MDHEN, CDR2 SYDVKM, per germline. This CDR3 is CASSLAGLATNEKLFF. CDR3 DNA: TGTGCCAGCAGTTTAGCAGGACTTGCAACTAATGAAAAACTGTTTTTT.

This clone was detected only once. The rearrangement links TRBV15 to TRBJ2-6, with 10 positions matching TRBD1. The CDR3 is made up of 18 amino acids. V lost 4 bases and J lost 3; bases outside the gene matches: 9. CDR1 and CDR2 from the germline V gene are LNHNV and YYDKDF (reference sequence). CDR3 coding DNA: TGTGCCACCAGCAAAAATAGACAGGGGGCGATTGGGGCCAACGTCCTGACTTTC. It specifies CATSKNRQGAIGANVLTF.

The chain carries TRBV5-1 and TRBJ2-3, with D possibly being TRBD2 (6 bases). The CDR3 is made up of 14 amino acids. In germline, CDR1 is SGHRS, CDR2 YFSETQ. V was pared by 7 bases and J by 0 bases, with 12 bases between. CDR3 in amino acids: CASGSGTSTDTQYF. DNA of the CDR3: TGCGCCAGCGGCTCGGGGACTAGCACAGATACGCAGTATTTT. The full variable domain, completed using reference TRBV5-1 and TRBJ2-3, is KAGVTQTPRYLIKTRGQQVTLSCSPISGHRSVSWYQQTPGQGLQFLFEYFSETQRNKGNFPGRFSGRQFSNSRSEMNVSTLELGDSALYLCASGSGTSTDTQYFGPGTRLTVL.

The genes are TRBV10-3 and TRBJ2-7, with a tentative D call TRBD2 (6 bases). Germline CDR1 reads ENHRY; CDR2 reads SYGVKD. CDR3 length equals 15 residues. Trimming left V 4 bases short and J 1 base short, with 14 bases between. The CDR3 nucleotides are TGTGCCATCAGTGCTCGAGCGCGGGAATCCTACGAGCAGTACTTC. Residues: CAISARARESYEQYF.

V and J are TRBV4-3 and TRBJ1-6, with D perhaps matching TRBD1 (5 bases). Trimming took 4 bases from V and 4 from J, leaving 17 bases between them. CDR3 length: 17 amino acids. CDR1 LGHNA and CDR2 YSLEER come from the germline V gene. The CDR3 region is CASSPRTIGEYNSPLHF. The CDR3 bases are TGCGCCAGCAGCCCCCGGACAATCGGGGAATATAATTCACCCCTCCACTTT.

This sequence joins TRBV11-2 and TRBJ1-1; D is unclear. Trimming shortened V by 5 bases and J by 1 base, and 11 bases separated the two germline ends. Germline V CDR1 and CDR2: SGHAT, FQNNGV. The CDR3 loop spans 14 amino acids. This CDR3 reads CASSPGSGNTEAFF. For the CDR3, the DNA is TGTGCCAGCAGCCCGGGGTCGGGGAACACTGAAGCTTTCTTT.

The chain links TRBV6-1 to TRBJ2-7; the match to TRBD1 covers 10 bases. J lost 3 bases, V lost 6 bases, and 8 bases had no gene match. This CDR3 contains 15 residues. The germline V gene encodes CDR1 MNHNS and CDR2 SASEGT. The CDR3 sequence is CASRKMGTGVYEQYF. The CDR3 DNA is TGTGCCAGCAGGAAAATGGGGACAGGGGTCTACGAGCAGTACTTC.

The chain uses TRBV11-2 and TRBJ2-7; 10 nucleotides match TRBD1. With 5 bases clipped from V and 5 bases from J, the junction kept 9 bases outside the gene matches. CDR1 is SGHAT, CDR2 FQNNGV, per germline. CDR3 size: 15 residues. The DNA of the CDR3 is TGTGCCAGCAGCCACGGCGGGACAGGGGAACACGAGCAGTACTTC. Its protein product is CASSHGGTGEHEQYF.

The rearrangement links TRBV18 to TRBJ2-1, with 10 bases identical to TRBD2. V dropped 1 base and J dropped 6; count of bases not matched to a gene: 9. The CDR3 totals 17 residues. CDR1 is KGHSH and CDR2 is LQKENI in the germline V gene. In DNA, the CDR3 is TGTGCCAGCTCACCACTCGCTAGCGGGAGCTTTCTCAATGAGCAGTTCTTC. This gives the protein CASSPLASGSFLNEQFF.

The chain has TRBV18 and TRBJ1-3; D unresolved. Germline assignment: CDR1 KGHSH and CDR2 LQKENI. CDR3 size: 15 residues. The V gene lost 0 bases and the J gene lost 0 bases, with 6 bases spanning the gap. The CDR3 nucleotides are TGTGCCAGCTCACCACCGTGGGACTCTGGAAACACCATATATTTT. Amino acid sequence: CASSPPWDSGNTIYF.

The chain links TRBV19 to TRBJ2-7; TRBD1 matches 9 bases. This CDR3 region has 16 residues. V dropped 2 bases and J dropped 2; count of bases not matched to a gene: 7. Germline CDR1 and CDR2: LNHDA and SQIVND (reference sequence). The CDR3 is CASSISGTGSAYEQYF. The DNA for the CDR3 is TGTGCCAGTAGTATATCCGGGACAGGGAGCGCCTACGAGCAGTACTTC. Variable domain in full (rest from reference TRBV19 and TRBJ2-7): DGGITQSPKYLFRKEGQNVTLSCEQNLNHDAMYWYRQDPGQGLRLIYYSQIVNDFQKGDIAEGYSVSREKKESFPLTVTSAQKNPTAFYLCASSISGTGSAYEQYFGPGTRLTVT.

Here the CDR3 DNA reads TGTGCCAGCTCACCGGACAGACGCAATCAGCCCCAGCATTTT. It codes for CASSPDRRNQPQHF. The gene calls are TRBV18 and TRBJ1-5; weak D call: TRBD1 (6 bases). The CDR3 is 14 residues long. Trimming cost V 3 bases and J 2 bases, with 8 bases left between them. Germline V gene lookup returns CDR1 KGHSH and CDR2 LQKENI.

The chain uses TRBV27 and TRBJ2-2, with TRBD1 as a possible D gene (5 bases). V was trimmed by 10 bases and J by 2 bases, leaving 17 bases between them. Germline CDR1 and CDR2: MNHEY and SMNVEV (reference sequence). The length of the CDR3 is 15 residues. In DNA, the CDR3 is TGTGCCACCGCGTGGGGCCAGGGTAACACCGGGGAGCTGTTTTTT. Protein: CATAWGQGNTGELFF.

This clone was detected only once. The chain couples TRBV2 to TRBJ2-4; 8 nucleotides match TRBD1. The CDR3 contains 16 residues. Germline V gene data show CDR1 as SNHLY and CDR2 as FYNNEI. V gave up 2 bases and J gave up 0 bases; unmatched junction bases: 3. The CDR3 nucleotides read TGTGCCAGCAGTGAACAGGGGGCCGCAGCCAAAAACATTCAGTACTTC. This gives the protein CASSEQGAAAKNIQYF. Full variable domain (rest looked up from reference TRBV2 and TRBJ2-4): EPEVTQTPSHQVTQMGQEVILRCVPISNHLYFYWYRQILGQKVEFLVSFYNNEISEKSEIFDDQFSVERPDGSNFTLKIRSTKLEDSAMYFCASSEQGAAAKNIQYFGAGTRLSVL.